This T cell receptor beta chain was identified in a study of blood T cell repertoires in COVID-19. Study in general: The United States, Italy and Spain provided the acute and convalescent COVID-19 samples. PBMCs, B-cell-depleted T cells, or T cells were the source of the cDNA or gDNA that made up the material.

This CDR3 has 15 residues. The germline gives CDR1 LGHNA, CDR2 YSLEER. The V end was cut by 0 bases, the J end by 8 bases, with 11 bases between. In its sample, this clone was seen once. The repertoire was sequenced with immunoSEQ multiplex PCR; TCRdb's copy has only in-frame clones and lacks some. This sample has roughly 260,000 clones, with approximately 86% found just once. This receptor was obtained from a woman aged 45-59 years who had recovered from COVID-19. The sample comprised peripheral blood. This chain uses TRBV4-3 with TRBJ1-6, with unresolved D. Here the CDR3 reads CASSQESPRDSPLHF. CDR3 in DNA: TGCGCCAGCAGCCAAGAGAGTCCCCGAGATTCACCCCTCCACTTT.